This T cell receptor (beta chain) was sequenced for a study of cytomegalovirus exposure and HLA in healthy donors. V lost 1 base and J 4 bases, leaving 8 bases between the germline ends. Germline CDR1 and CDR2: SGHDT and YYEEEE. The CDR3 runs to 14 residues. The PCR made use of 60 Vbeta and 13 Jbeta primers. Repertoires were generated with immunoSEQ multiplex PCR, while TCRdb's copy carries only in-frame clones and drops some. The repertoire consists of roughly 150,000 clones, with about 75% occurring once and the leading ten covering roughly 1.7%. The rearrangement uses TRBV5-6 and TRBJ2-2; D is perhaps TRBD2 (6 bases). The sequencing sample was made of PBMCs. The sequence came from a woman aged 25 to 39 in good health and CMV-seronegative. The CDR3 sequence is CASSLFSGTGELFF. CDR3 DNA: TGTGCCAGCAGCTTGTTTAGCGGCACCGGGGAGCTGTTTTTT.